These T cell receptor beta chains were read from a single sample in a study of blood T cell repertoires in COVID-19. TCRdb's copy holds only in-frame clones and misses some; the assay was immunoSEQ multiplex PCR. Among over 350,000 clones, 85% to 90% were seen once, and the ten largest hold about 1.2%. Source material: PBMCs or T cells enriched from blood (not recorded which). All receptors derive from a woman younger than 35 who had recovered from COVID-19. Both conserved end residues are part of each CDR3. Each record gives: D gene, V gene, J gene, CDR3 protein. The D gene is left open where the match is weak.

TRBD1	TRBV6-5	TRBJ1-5	CASSSPGGSGQPQHF
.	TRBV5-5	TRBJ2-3	CASSFYRVGFTDTQYF
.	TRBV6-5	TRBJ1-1	CASSYTPWGGTEAFF
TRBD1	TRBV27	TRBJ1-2	CASSGWTGPNYGYTF
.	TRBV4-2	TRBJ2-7	CASSQEGGRARDEQYF
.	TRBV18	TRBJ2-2	CASSPKSGELFF
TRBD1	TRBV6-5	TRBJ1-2	CASSRRQGAHGYTF
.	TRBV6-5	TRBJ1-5	CASSPDSHVKPQHF
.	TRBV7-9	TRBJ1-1	CASSTDSNTEAFF
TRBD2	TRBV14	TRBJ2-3	CASSRSTSGGFWGTDTQYF
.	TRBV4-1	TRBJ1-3	CASSQATDSSGNTIYF
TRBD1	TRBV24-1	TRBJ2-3	CATRGSHRGHTDTQYF
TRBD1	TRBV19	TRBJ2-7	CASSIVLTGSFSWEQYF
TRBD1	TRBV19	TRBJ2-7	CASTTGTGILGEQYF
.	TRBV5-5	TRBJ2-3	CASSSWGRSTDTQYF
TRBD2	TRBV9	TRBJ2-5	CASSVAIAGGEETQYF
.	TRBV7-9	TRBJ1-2	CASSQGQRYGYTF
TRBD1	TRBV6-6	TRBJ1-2	CASSYEQGSAYGYTF
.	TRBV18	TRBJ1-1	CASSPLGRGVNTEAFF
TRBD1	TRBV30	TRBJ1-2	CAWRRQGALGWGYTF
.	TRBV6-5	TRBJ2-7	CASSYLRDSDEQYF
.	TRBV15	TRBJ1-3	CATSRVDSLSGNTIYF
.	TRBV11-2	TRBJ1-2	CASSSSYYGYTF
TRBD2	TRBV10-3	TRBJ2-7	CAISESPGGPEQYF
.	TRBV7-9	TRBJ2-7	CASSLGTKGEQYF
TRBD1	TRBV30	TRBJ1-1	CAWSPGTGFMNTEAFF
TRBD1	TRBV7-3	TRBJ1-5	CASSLTGGTGQPQHF
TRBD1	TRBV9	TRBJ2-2	CASSVEQGGNTGELFF
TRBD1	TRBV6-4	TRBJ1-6	CASRTGENSPLHF
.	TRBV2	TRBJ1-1	CASSDEANTEAFF
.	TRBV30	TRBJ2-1	CAWSVQGATGEQFF
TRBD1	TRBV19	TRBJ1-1	CASSTPWGRGESTEAFF
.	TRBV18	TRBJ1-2	CASSPVAGEHYGYTF
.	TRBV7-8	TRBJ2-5	CASTNRLETQYF
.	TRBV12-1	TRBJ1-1	CASSFGPGKKNTEAFF
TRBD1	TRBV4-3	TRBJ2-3	CASSQDRGQITDTQYF
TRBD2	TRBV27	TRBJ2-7	CASSFGGRTYEQYF
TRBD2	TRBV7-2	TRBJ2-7	CASSSPGGGGAISWEQYF
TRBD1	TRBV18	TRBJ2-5	CASWPGQGEETQYF
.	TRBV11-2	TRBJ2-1	CASSLRMNSEQFF
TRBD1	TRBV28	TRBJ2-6	CAIAQGAISGANVLTF
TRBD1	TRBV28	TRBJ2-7	CASSSGTGKLHEQYF
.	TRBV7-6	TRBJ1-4	CASSLAQGGYEKLFF
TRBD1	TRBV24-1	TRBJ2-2	CAAQRTGSNTGELFF
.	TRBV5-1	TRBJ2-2	CASSLAQGTGELFF
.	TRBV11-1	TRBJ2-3	CASSLSPPPDTQYF
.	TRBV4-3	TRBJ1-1	CASSQDLGLNTEAFF
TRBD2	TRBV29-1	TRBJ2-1	CSVGFSASGEREQFF
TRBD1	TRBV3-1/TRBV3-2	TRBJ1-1	CASSPETGHTEAFF
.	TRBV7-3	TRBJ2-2	CASSPPGTGELFF
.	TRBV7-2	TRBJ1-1	CASSLARPGVFAEAFF
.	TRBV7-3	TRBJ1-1	CASSKRRNTEAFF
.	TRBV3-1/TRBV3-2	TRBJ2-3	CASSQEGLVTDTQYF
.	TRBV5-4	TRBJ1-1	CASSLNAVMNTEAFF